The present entry profiles one T cell receptor (beta chain) with its context. The target antigen is unknown. CD8 cells regarded as naive lacked CD45RO, were positively chosen for CCR7, and omitted terminally differentiated effector memory CD45RA+ cells. Free of recent acute infections or vaccinations, the donors were healthy HIV-negative adults. Sequenced by immunoSEQ multiplex PCR; TCRdb stores in-frame clones only, minus some. Altogether nearly 2 million clones are present, less than 95% being singletons, with the ten largest covering 1% to 1.5%. The sample belongs to a study of shared clonotypes between healthy human individuals. Study conclusions and caveats: Against clonotypes common to all four donors, non-shared ones had lower generation probabilities. Naive CD4 clonotype sharing across a few donors was roughly 5%.

The CDR3 consists of 16 residues. CDR1 SNHLY and CDR2 FYNNEI come from the germline V gene. Trimming took 4 bases from V and 3 from J; bases not matched to a gene: 9. The TCR originated in a man between 18 and 29 years old in good health. The sequencing sample was made of naive CD8+ T cells sorted from blood. The chain uses TRBV2 and TRBJ1-1; 9 bases are a match to TRBD1. The chain's CDR3 is CASSVQQGAGYTEAFF. The CDR3 DNA sequence: TGTGCCAGCAGTGTTCAACAGGGGGCTGGGTACACTGAAGCTTTCTTT.